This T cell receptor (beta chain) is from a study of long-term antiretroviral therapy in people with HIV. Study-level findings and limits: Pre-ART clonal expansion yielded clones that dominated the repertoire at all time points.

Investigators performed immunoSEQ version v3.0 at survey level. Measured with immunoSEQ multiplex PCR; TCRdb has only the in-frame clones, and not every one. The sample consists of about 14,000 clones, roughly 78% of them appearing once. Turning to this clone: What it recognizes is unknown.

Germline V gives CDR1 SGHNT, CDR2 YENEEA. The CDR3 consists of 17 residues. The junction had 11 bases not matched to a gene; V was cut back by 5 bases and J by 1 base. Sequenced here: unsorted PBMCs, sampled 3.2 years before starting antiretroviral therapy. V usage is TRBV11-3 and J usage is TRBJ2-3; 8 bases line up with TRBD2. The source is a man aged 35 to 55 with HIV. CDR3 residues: CASSPRKAGGGTDTQYF. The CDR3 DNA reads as TGTGCCAGCAGCCCCCGTAAGGCGGGGGGCGGCACAGATACGCAGTATTTT. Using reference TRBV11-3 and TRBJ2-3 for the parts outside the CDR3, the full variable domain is EAGVVQSPRYKIIEKKQPVAFWCNPISGHNTLYWYLQNLGQGPELLIRYENEEAVDDSQLPKDRFSAERLKGVDSTLKIQPAELGDSAVYLCASSPRKAGGGTDTQYFGPGTRLTVL.